The next 23 T cell receptor beta chains were all read from a single sample in a study of OX40 agonist ivuxolimab in advanced cancers. Libraries were prepared by immunoSEQ multiplex PCR; TCRdb keeps only in-frame clonotypes and omits some of them. Here the sample spans 65,000 to 90,000 clones, 80% to 95% being singletons. The sequencing here drew on CD4+ or CD8+ T cells sorted from blood, taken in a trial of the OX40 agonist ivuxolimab. These receptors all stem from an adult with an advanced solid tumor such as melanoma, head and neck, liver or kidney cancer.

The gene calls are TRBV27 and TRBJ2-1; D is unresolved. The V gene lost 6 bases and the J gene lost 3 bases, with 15 bases spanning the gap. This CDR3 has 15 amino acids. Germline lookup yields CDR1 MNHEY and CDR2 SMNVEV (reference sequence). CDR3 amino acids: CASRLTHNRYNEQFF. DNA for the CDR3: TGTGCCAGCAGATTGACTCATAACCGCTACAATGAGCAGTTCTTC.

V usage is TRBV6-5 and J usage is TRBJ1-5, with 11 bases matching TRBD1. Trimming took 6 bases from V and 6 from J; bases not matched to a gene: 7. Germline V gives CDR1 MNHEY, CDR2 SVGAGI. CDR3 length equals 15 residues. The CDR3 bases are TGTGCCAGCAGCCAGGACAGGGGGCTTGGTCAGCCCCAGCATTTT. It yields the protein CASSQDRGLGQPQHF.

V is TRBV6-1 and J is TRBJ1-1; D possibly corresponds to TRBD1 (5 bases). V lost 8 bases and J 6 bases, leaving 16 bases between the germline ends. This CDR3 has 13 amino acids. Per the germline V gene, CDR1 is MNHNS and CDR2 is SASEGT. CDR3 DNA sequence: TGTGCCAGCTATCAGGGAGCCGGGGCTGAAGCTTTCTTT. This sequence encodes CASYQGAGAEAFF.

The chain recombines TRBV4-1 with TRBJ2-7; 10 positions match TRBD1. With 4 bases clipped from V and 4 bases from J, the junction kept 4 bases outside the gene matches. Germline V gives CDR1 MGHRA, CDR2 YSYEKL. The CDR3 is made up of 14 amino acids. CDR3 sequence (DNA): TGCGCCAGCAGCCTACCGGGACAGGGGTACGAGCAGTACTTC. Its translation is CASSLPGQGYEQYF.

As regards this clone: Other nucleotide sequences from this sample produce the same CDR3. The genes are TRBV9 and TRBJ2-5; D possibly corresponds to TRBD2 (6 bases). Germline V gives CDR1 SGDLS, CDR2 YYNGEE. The CDR3 is 12 residues long. V was pared by 4 bases and J by 5 bases, with 9 bases between. CDR3 protein: CASSPGGETQYF. The CDR3 region has the DNA TGTGCCAGCAGCCCTGGAGGGGAGACCCAGTACTTC.

J is TRBJ2-1 and V is TRBV6-4, with unresolved D. V lost 7 bases and J 2 bases, leaving 18 bases between the germline ends. From germline, CDR1 is MRHNA and CDR2 SNTAGT. The CDR3 extends over 16 amino acids. Here the CDR3 reads CASKSGPLLTYNEQFF. The CDR3 region has the DNA TGTGCCAGCAAATCCGGTCCACTATTAACCTACAATGAGCAGTTCTTC.

The V call is TRBV5-1, the J call TRBJ2-2; the match to TRBD1 covers 8 bases. In germline, CDR1 is SGHRS, CDR2 YFSETQ. V dropped 0 bases and J dropped 2; count of bases not matched to a gene: 6. The CDR3 totals 17 residues. CDR3 bases: TGCGCCAGCAGCTTGGATGTGACAGGGGCTAACACCGGGGAGCTGTTTTTT. It translates to CASSLDVTGANTGELFF.

The V and J genes are TRBV27 and TRBJ2-7; TRBD1 might be the D (6 bases). V was clipped by 4 bases and J by 1 base, with 11 bases between them. Per the germline V gene, CDR1 is MNHEY and CDR2 is SMNVEV (reference sequence). This CDR3 is 14 amino acids long. The CDR3 DNA sequence: TGTGCCAGCAGTTCCCCCGGGACATCCTACGAGCAGTACTTC. Protein product: CASSSPGTSYEQYF.

The genes are TRBV27 and TRBJ2-2; D is unresolved. This CDR3 has 17 amino acids. V lost 7 bases and J 1 base, leaving 19 bases between the germline ends. Germline V lookup: CDR1 MNHEY, CDR2 SMNVEV (reference sequence). This chain's CDR3 is CASTPSVGQVNTGELFF. The CDR3 DNA is TGTGCCAGCACCCCCTCCGTTGGGCAGGTGAACACCGGGGAGCTGTTTTTT.

This clone has only one observation. The CDR3 here is CASNTGPGSYGYTF. CDR3 nucleotides: TGTGCCAGCAACACAGGGCCCGGTAGCTATGGCTACACCTTC. The chain uses TRBV11-2 and TRBJ1-2; TRBD1 might be the D (6 bases). Trimming took 7 bases from V and 4 from J, leaving 16 bases between them. The CDR3 runs 14 residues. From germline, CDR1 is SGHAT and CDR2 FQNNGV.

The chain employs TRBV7-9 and TRBJ2-5, with D unresolved. V was trimmed by 4 bases and J by 4 bases, leaving 13 bases between them. Looked up from germline, CDR1 is SEHNR and CDR2 is FQNEAQ (reference sequence). This CDR3 comprises 14 residues. CDR3 sequence reads: CASSSPSSPETQYF. In DNA form, the CDR3 reads TGTGCCAGCAGCTCCCCCTCCTCGCCAGAGACCCAGTACTTC.

Points on this clone: The identical CDR3 is also encoded by other nucleotide sequences in the sample. V gene TRBV30 combines with J gene TRBJ2-7; 7 bases line up with TRBD1. The junction had 6 bases not matched to a gene; V was cut back by 2 bases and J by 2 bases. Germline V gives CDR1 GTSNPN, CDR2 SVGIG (reference sequence). CDR3 length equals 14 residues. The CDR3 sequence is CAWSLGTGAYEQYF. CDR3 DNA: TGTGCCTGGAGTCTCGGTACAGGGGCCTACGAGCAGTACTTC.

The CDR3 is CASSEDGAAYNEQFF. The CDR3 DNA reads as TGCGCCAGCAGTGAGGATGGGGCTGCCTACAATGAGCAGTTCTTC. The chain links TRBV10-2 to TRBJ2-1; D is possibly TRBD1 (5 bases). Between the trimmed V and J ends, which lost 2 bases and 2 bases, there was a span of 10 bases. CDR1 and CDR2 from the germline V gene are WSHSY and SAAADI. The CDR3 has 15 amino acids.

The chain has TRBV12-5 and TRBJ1-5; D unclear. The V gene's germline CDR1 is LGHNT and CDR2 FRNRAP. V lost 3 bases and J 4 bases, leaving 10 bases between the germline ends. This CDR3 has 14 residues. CDR3 sequence reads: CASGFFSGNQPQHF. Written as DNA, the CDR3 is TGTGCTAGTGGTTTCTTCTCAGGAAATCAGCCCCAGCATTTT.

This chain uses TRBV5-6 with TRBJ2-7, with D possibly being TRBD1 (6 bases). The CDR3 sequence is 13 residues long. Germline values: CDR1 SGHDT, CDR2 YYEEEE. V shed 4 bases and J shed 5 bases, with 13 bases lying between them. CDR3 coding DNA: TGTGCCAGCAGCAGGTGGGACACGCACGAGCAGTACTTC. This translates into CASSRWDTHEQYF.

The rearrangement joins TRBV10-2 to TRBJ2-2, with D perhaps given as TRBD1 or TRBD2 (5 bases each). In germline, CDR1 is WSHSY, CDR2 SAAADI. The V end lost 3 bases, the J end lost 6 bases, and 20 bases lay between the germline ends. This CDR3 has 17 residues. CDR3: CASSEFLRGWGSGELFF. The CDR3 DNA follows: TGCGCCAGCAGTGAATTCCTGAGAGGGTGGGGGTCCGGGGAGCTGTTTTTT.

The sample holds a few counts of this clone. The rearrangement uses TRBV4-3 and TRBJ1-5, with D possibly matching TRBD1 (5 bases). Germline CDR1 reads LGHNA; CDR2 reads YSLEER. V dropped 4 bases and J dropped 9 bases, with 16 bases sitting between them. The CDR3 consists of 14 residues. CDR3 DNA: TGCGCCAGCAGCCCAGGGAGGGGAACGGGGCCCCAGCATTTT. The encoded protein is CASSPGRGTGPQHF.

This clone appeared a single time. The chain joins TRBV15 to TRBJ1-1; D possibly corresponds to TRBD1 (5 bases). The CDR3 runs 16 residues. CDR1 and CDR2 from the germline V gene are LNHNV and YYDKDF (reference sequence). The V end lost 3 bases, the J end lost 2 bases, and 16 bases lay between the germline ends. The CDR3 nucleotides are TGTGCCACCAGCAGTTACCTGGACACTTACAACACTGAAGCTTTCTTT. Its protein product is CATSSYLDTYNTEAFF.

This clone was observed once. The chain employs TRBV7-9 and TRBJ2-2; 12 bases agree with TRBD2. The CDR3 totals 18 residues. J gave up 3 bases and V 6 bases, and 11 bases lay outside the gene matches. Germline lookup yields CDR1 SEHNR and CDR2 FQNEAQ (reference sequence). CDR3 nucleotides: TGTGCCAGCAGTTTCCCGACTAGCGGGGGAACCCACACCGGGGAGCTGTTTTTT. Encoded protein: CASSFPTSGGTHTGELFF.

Only one count was recorded for this clone. The gene calls are TRBV12-5 and TRBJ2-7; D unresolved. Per the germline V gene, CDR1 is LGHNT and CDR2 is FRNRAP. V lost 3 bases and J 3 bases, leaving 6 bases between the germline ends. The length of the CDR3 is 12 residues. The CDR3 sequence is CASGLDLYEQYF. CDR3 nucleotide sequence: TGTGCTAGTGGTTTAGACCTCTACGAGCAGTACTTC.

The chain carries TRBV5-6 and TRBJ1-2; 8 positions agree with TRBD1. The V and J ends lost 0 bases and 8 bases, in that order; junction bases with no gene match: 6. From germline, CDR1 is SGHDT and CDR2 YYEEEE. The CDR3 is made up of 14 amino acids. The CDR3 nucleotides are TGTGCCAGCAGCTTGGTTCAGGGGGCGCAGGGCTACACCTTC. Its protein is CASSLVQGAQGYTF.

CDR3 DNA: TGTGCCAGCAGCTTAATACAAACAGGGAACTATGGCTACACCTTC. Protein: CASSLIQTGNYGYTF. V usage is TRBV7-9 and J usage is TRBJ1-2; maybe TRBD1 (6 bases). The CDR3 is 15 amino acids. The germline CDR1 and CDR2 sequences are SEHNR and FQNEAQ (reference sequence). V lost 2 bases to trimming and J lost 2 bases, with 12 bases between them.

This chain connects TRBV5-1 to TRBJ1-2; D possibly corresponds to TRBD1 (5 bases). Between the trimmed V and J ends, which lost 1 base and 4 bases, there was a span of 14 bases. Per germline, CDR1 SGHRS and CDR2 YFSETQ. The CDR3 length is 15 residues. The CDR3 reads CASSLRRGNLYGYTF. For the CDR3, the DNA is TGCGCCAGCAGCTTGCGGCGGGGCAACCTCTATGGCTACACCTTC.